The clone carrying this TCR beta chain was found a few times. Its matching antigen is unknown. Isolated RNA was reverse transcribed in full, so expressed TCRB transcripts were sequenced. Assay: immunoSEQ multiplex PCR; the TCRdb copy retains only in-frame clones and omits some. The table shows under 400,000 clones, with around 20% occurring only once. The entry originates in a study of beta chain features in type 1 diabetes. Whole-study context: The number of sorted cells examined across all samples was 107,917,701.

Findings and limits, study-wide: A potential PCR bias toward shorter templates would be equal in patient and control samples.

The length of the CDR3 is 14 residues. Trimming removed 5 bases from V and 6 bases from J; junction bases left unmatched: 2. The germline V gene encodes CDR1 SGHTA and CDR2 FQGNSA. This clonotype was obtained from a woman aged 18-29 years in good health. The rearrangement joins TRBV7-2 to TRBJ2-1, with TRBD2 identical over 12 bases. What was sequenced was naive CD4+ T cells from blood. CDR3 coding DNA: TGTGCCAGCAGCACGGGACTAGCGGGCAATGAGCAGTTCTTC. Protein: CASSTGLAGNEQFF.